This T cell receptor (beta chain) was obtained from a study of T-cell memory formation after mild COVID-19. Study summary: TCR clusters largely stayed donor specific. The study's findings and limits: Clones shrinking from day 15 to 85 showed even CD4/CD8 mixes; later expanders tilted CD4+. The main location of contracting CD4+ clones was CM and EM, and that of contracting CD8+ clones was EMRA. The pre-infection memory compartment contained some responding clones, suggesting cross-reactive memory joined.

A single record per CDR3 protein comes from TCRdb applying MiXCR to the 5' RACE reads. Of about 150,000 distinct CDR3 sequences in the sample, about 25% were seen once. Regarding this clonotype: Its antigen is currently unknown.

In germline, CDR1 is MNHEY, CDR2 SVGEGT. Trimming shortened V by 6 bases and J by 2 bases, and 13 bases separated the two germline ends. The CDR3 covers 14 residues. V is TRBV6-2 or TRBV6-3 and J is TRBJ1-1; a weak D match, TRBD1 (6 bases). This clonotype was obtained from an adult woman who had mild COVID-19 (a few samples of this study predate the infection). Cell type and time point are not known. The specimen sequenced was PBMCs or a T cell subset sorted from them (not recorded which). This CDR3 is CASRGLQGNTEAFF. The CDR3 nucleotides are TGTGCCAGCAGGGGTCTACAGGGAAACACTGAAGCTTTCTTT.